This T cell receptor (beta chain) was recovered during a study of OX40 agonist ivuxolimab in advanced cancers. Whole-study results and caveats: The work left the antigen specificity of expanded peripheral T cells undetermined. Some patients without response likewise showed low normalized clonal expansion.

Worth noting for this clone: Its antigen is not known.

Germline trimming cut 5 bases from V and 1 base from J; bases unmatched to any gene: 7. CDR1 SEHNR and CDR2 FQNEAQ come from the germline V gene (reference sequence). This CDR3 region has 15 residues. Clones were read by immunoSEQ multiplex PCR, and TCRdb kept only the in-frame ones, dropping some. The sample has 55,000 to 65,000 clones; 85% to 95% are singletons. The chain combines TRBV7-9 with TRBJ2-7; 8 nucleotides line up with TRBD1. This specimen was CD4+ or CD8+ T cells sorted from blood, taken in a trial of the OX40 agonist ivuxolimab. The clonotype comes from an adult with an advanced solid tumor such as melanoma, head and neck, liver or kidney cancer. CDR3 bases: TGTGCCAGCAGCCACTTCAGGGGGCAGTCCTACGAGCAGTACTTC. Translation gives CASSHFRGQSYEQYF.